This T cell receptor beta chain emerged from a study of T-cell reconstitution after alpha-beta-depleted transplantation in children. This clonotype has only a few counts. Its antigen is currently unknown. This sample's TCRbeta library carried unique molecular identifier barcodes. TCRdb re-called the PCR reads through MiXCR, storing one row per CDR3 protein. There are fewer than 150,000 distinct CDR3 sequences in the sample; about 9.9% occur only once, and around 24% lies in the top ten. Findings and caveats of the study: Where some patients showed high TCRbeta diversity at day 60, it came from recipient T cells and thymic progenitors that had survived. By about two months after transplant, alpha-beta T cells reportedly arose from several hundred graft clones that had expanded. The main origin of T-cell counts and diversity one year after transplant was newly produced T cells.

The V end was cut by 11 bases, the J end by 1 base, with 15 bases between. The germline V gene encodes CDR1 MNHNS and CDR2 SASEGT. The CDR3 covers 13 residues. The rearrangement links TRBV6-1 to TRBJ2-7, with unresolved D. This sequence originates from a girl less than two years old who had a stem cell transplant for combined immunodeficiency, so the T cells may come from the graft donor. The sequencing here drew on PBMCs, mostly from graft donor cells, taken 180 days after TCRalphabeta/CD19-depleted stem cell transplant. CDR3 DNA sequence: TGTGCCGCTTTCTCCTTATTATCCTACGAGCAGTACTTC. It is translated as CAAFSLLSYEQYF.